These T cell receptor beta chains were read from a single sample in a study of T cells in localized non-small cell lung cancer. The data were produced by immunoSEQ multiplex PCR, yet TCRdb's version contains in-frame clones alone and is incomplete. This sample has fewer than 3,000 clones, with about 25% found just once. The starting material was lung tumor tissue, obtained before any cancer treatment. These TCRs come from a woman aged 40 to 75 with stage I squamous cell lung carcinoma. CDR3s include the opening cysteine and the closing phenylalanine or tryptophan. D genes are given only for firm matches. Size is stated for part of the rows, as once, few or many counts, or as a class when the clone is expanded.

clone_size	d_call	v_call	j_call	cdr3_aa	cdr3_nt
.	.	TRBV18	TRBJ2-3	CASSLRTGTDTQYF	TGTGCCAGCTCACTTCGGACAGGCACAGATACGCAGTATTTT
few	.	TRBV5-1	TRBJ1-2	CASSLEFPGEKYGYTF	TGCGCCAGCAGCCTGGAGTTCCCAGGGGAAAAATATGGCTACACCTTC
.	.	TRBV11-3	TRBJ1-1	CASSLVAGDTEAFF	TGTGCCAGCAGCTTAGTCGCCGGGGACACTGAAGCTTTCTTT
.	.	TRBV5-1	TRBJ2-5	CASSLGLSGEQETQYF	TGCGCCAGCAGCTTGGGGCTCTCAGGGGAGCAAGAGACCCAGTACTTC
few	.	TRBV30	TRBJ1-1	CAWSYPGTGGAFF	TGTGCCTGGAGTTACCCGGGGACGGGGGGCGCTTTCTTT
few	.	TRBV12-5	TRBJ2-2	CASGLGLTGELFF	TGTGCCAGCGGACTTGGGTTAACCGGGGAGCTGTTTTTT
few	.	TRBV6-8	TRBJ1-2	CASSSSGQANYGYTF	TGTGCCAGCAGTTCAAGCGGCCAAGCTAACTATGGCTACACCTTC
few	.	TRBV5-8	TRBJ2-4	CASSLWAGFIQYF	TGTGCCAGCAGCTTATGGGCCGGGTTCATTCAGTACTTC
medium-sized	.	TRBV11-3	TRBJ1-3	CASSFWGPGNTIYF	TGTGCCAGCAGCTTTTGGGGGCCCGGAAACACCATATATTTT
medium-sized	.	TRBV11-3	TRBJ2-2	CASSLRRGDTGELFF	TGTGCCAGCAGCTTACGCAGGGGTGACACCGGGGAGCTGTTTTTT
.	.	TRBV9	TRBJ1-2	CASKFALVTLDGSNYGYTF	TGTGCCAGCAAGTTCGCCCTCGTGACCTTGGACGGCTCAAACTATGGCTACACCTTC
few	TRBD2	TRBV6-7	TRBJ2-1	CASRAGTSDTDEQFF	TGTGCCAGCAGAGCCGGGACTAGCGACACGGATGAGCAGTTCTTC
.	.	TRBV7-1	TRBJ1-2	CASSPQYRDGYTF	TGTGCCAGCAGCCCCCAATACCGGGATGGCTACACCTTC
.	.	TRBV9	TRBJ2-3	CARSGAEGTDTQYF	TGTGCCAGAAGTGGGGCGGAGGGCACAGATACGCAGTATTTT
.	.	TRBV14	TRBJ2-1	CASSHGGSSYNEQFF	TGTGCCAGCAGCCATGGAGGGAGCTCCTACAATGAGCAGTTCTTC
medium-sized	.	TRBV11-3	TRBJ2-1	CASSPPVGYGGHNEQFF	TGTGCCAGCAGCCCCCCGGTCGGTTACGGAGGGCACAATGAGCAGTTCTTC
.	TRBD1	TRBV14	TRBJ1-6	CASSPRQGNSSPLHF	TGTGCCAGCAGCCCGCGACAGGGTAACAGTTCACCCCTCCACTTT
few	TRBD2	TRBV9	TRBJ2-7	CASARGGGLALSSYEQYF	TGTGCCAGCGCCAGAGGGGGAGGACTAGCCTTGAGCTCCTACGAGCAGTACTTC
medium-sized	.	TRBV11-3	TRBJ2-2	CASRQGSNTGELFF	TGTGCCAGCAGACAGGGTTCGAACACCGGGGAGCTGTTTTTT
.	TRBD1	TRBV10-2	TRBJ2-3	CASRPGTGADTQYF	TGCGCCAGCAGGCCCGGGACAGGAGCAGATACGCAGTATTTT
medium-sized	TRBD1	TRBV7-2	TRBJ1-2	CASSSDRGHGYTF	TGTGCCAGCAGCTCCGACAGGGGGCATGGCTACACCTTC
medium-sized	.	TRBV6-8	TRBJ2-7	CASSRLGNEQYF	TGTGCCAGCAGTCGGTTGGGAAACGAGCAGTACTTC
few	.	TRBV28	TRBJ1-2	CASSLALGGSSYGYTF	TGTGCCAGCAGTTTAGCCCTCGGGGGGAGTAGCTATGGCTACACCTTC
few	.	TRBV14	TRBJ1-2	CASSQDKWPGYGYTF	TGTGCCAGCAGCCAAGATAAATGGCCGGGCTATGGCTACACCTTC
.	TRBD2	TRBV5-1	TRBJ2-1	CASSFPSGADNEQFF	TGCGCCAGCAGCTTCCCTAGCGGGGCCGACAATGAGCAGTTCTTC
.	.	TRBV11-3	TRBJ2-1	CASSGPDRTSSYNEQFF	TGTGCCAGCAGCGGACCAGACAGGACCAGCTCCTACAATGAGCAGTTCTTC
few	.	TRBV6-8	TRBJ1-5	CASSSDNGNQPQHF	TGTGCCAGCAGCTCAGACAATGGCAATCAGCCCCAGCATTTT
once	TRBD1	TRBV19	TRBJ2-5	CASQGVGETQYF	TGTGCCAGCCAGGGGGTCGGGGAGACCCAGTACTTC
.	.	TRBV28	TRBJ1-2	CASSLPGGAGYGYTF	TGTGCCAGCAGTTTACCTGGGGGGGCAGGCTATGGCTACACCTTC
few	.	TRBV12-5	TRBJ1-3	CASTRGAQGNTIYF	TGTGCCAGCACCCGGGGGGCACAGGGAAACACCATATATTTT
.	.	TRBV18	TRBJ1-1	CASSPGLRWAEAFF	TGTGCCAGCTCGCCTGGGCTCAGGTGGGCTGAAGCTTTCTTT
medium-sized	.	TRBV6-8	TRBJ2-7	CASSYSGGTYEQYF	TGTGCCAGCAGTTACTCAGGCGGGACCTACGAGCAGTACTTC
few	TRBD2	TRBV19	TRBJ2-3	CASTKMGRGRAPDTQYF	TGTGCCAGTACCAAGATGGGTCGCGGGAGGGCCCCAGATACGCAGTATTTT
few	.	TRBV9	TRBJ2-1	CASSVGSGNYNEQFF	TGTGCCAGCAGTGTCGGGTCAGGGAACTACAATGAGCAGTTCTTC
few	TRBD2	TRBV9	TRBJ2-1	CASSVGDSGRFSEQFF	TGTGCCAGCAGCGTAGGTGATAGCGGGAGATTTAGTGAGCAGTTCTTC
.	.	TRBV7-2	TRBJ2-1	CASSYQAYNEQFF	TGTGCCAGCAGCTATCAGGCCTACAATGAGCAGTTCTTC
.	.	TRBV19	TRBJ2-5	CASSIRMRGGTETQYF	TGTGCCAGTAGTATCAGAATGCGTGGGGGGACGGAGACCCAGTACTTC